Below, 32 T cell receptor beta chains from the same sample are listed, as sequenced in a study of CD8+ T cells in alopecia areata. Treatment here: oral pan-JAK inhibitor, 5-10 mg twice daily. Once RNA had been extracted, it was reverse transcribed into cDNA to act as the sequencing template. The assay was immunoSEQ multiplex PCR, and TCRdb's table has in-frame clones only and misses some. The sample shows about 260,000 clones, 45% to 70% of them seen only once. The sequencing used CD4+ T cells sorted from blood, collected around week 54, from a patient treated with tofacitinib. The receptors originated from a human donor with alopecia areata.

This clone was recorded only once. The V and J genes are TRBV29-1 and TRBJ2-5; TRBD1 matches at 8 bases. Germline CDR1 SQVTM, CDR2 ANQGSEA. This CDR3 contains 13 residues. V dropped 4 bases and J dropped 5; count of bases not matched to a gene: 6. This CDR3 reads CSVGGQVAETQYF. CDR3 nucleotide sequence: TGCAGCGTTGGGGGACAGGTGGCGGAGACCCAGTACTTC.

The genes are TRBV5-1 and TRBJ1-1; 9 positions agree with TRBD1. There are 13 residues in the CDR3. The germline CDR1 and CDR2 sequences are SGHRS and YFSETQ. J was trimmed by 11 bases and V by 3 bases; bases with no gene match: 8. DNA of the CDR3: TGCGCCAGCAGCTCGATGCCGGGACAGGGCGCTTTCTTT. Translation gives CASSSMPGQGAFF.

Only a few counts were recorded for this clone. This rearrangement joins TRBV7-2 to TRBJ1-3; 7 nucleotides match TRBD1. The germline CDR1 and CDR2 sequences are SGHTA and FQGNSA. This CDR3 region has 15 residues. V shed 3 bases and J 2 bases; nucleotides not matched to a gene: 4. This CDR3 is CASSFETGTGNTIYF. The CDR3 bases are TGTGCCAGCAGCTTCGAGACAGGGACTGGAAACACCATATATTTT.

This clone has a handful of counts. This rearrangement joins TRBV4-1 to TRBJ2-1; 9 bases are shared with TRBD1. The germline gives CDR1 MGHRA, CDR2 YSYEKL. The V gene end was trimmed by 6 bases and the J gene end by 8 bases; junction bases not matched to a gene: 5. The CDR3 contains 13 residues. The CDR3 nucleotides read TGCGCCAGCAGACGACAGGGGGGCGATGAGCAGTTCTTC. Amino acids: CASRRQGGDEQFF.

This chain connects TRBV9 to TRBJ1-1; 10 positions agree with TRBD1. Germline assignment: CDR1 SGDLS and CDR2 YYNGEE. V dropped 4 bases and J dropped 4; count of bases not matched to a gene: 10. The CDR3 consists of 16 residues. CDR3 loop: CASSPTTGGMFTEAFF. CDR3 nucleotides: TGTGCCAGCAGCCCTACGACAGGGGGCATGTTCACTGAAGCTTTCTTT.

This clone has a handful of counts. This chain uses TRBV6-5 with TRBJ1-1; tentative D call: TRBD1 (6 bases). Germline-derived CDR1 and CDR2 are MNHEY and SVGAGI. Trimming pared 6 bases from V and 1 base from J, leaving 12 bases between. There are 14 residues in the CDR3. The DNA for the CDR3 is TGTGCCAGCAGAAGCCGGACAGAGAACACTGAAGCTTTCTTT. Encoded protein: CASRSRTENTEAFF.

This chain joins TRBV30 and TRBJ1-6; D gene ambiguous. The CDR3 consists of 12 residues. Trimming removed 0 bases at V and 3 bases at J, with 0 bases between. Germline V gene data show CDR1 as GTSNPN and CDR2 as SVGIG (reference sequence). CDR3: CAWSVYNSPLHF. CDR3 DNA: TGTGCCTGGAGTGTCTATAATTCACCCCTCCACTTT.

The chain links TRBV29-1 to TRBJ2-5, with D perhaps TRBD2 (6 bases). CDR3 length: 13 amino acids. V shed 7 bases and J shed 3 bases, with 15 bases lying between them. Germline V CDR1 and CDR2: SQVTM, ANQGSEA. The CDR3 loop reads CSGGRGLEETQYF. CDR3 bases: TGCAGCGGGGGACGGGGACTTGAAGAGACCCAGTACTTC. The whole variable domain, filled in from reference TRBV29-1 and TRBJ2-5, reads SAVISQKPSRDICQRGTSLTIQCQVDSQVTMMFWYRQQPGQSLTLIATANQGSEATYESGFVIDKFPISRPNLTFSTLTVSNMSPEDSSIYLCSGGRGLEETQYFGPGTRLLVL.

V and J are TRBV9 and TRBJ2-7, with 7 bases fitting TRBD1. Germline V lookup: CDR1 SGDLS, CDR2 YYNGEE. V trimming: 0 bases; J trimming: 6 bases; junction bases outside the gene matches: 9. The CDR3 totals 15 residues. CDR3 residues: CASSVAQTGLFEQYF. The CDR3 DNA is TGTGCCAGCAGCGTAGCTCAGACAGGGTTGTTCGAGCAGTACTTC. Based on the CDR3 plus reference TRBV9 and TRBJ2-7, the full variable domain is DSGVTQTPKHLITATGQRVTLRCSPRSGDLSVYWYQQSLDQGLQFLIQYYNGEERAKGNILERFSAQQFPDLHSELNLSSLELGDSALYFCASSVAQTGLFEQYFGPGTRLTVT.

The chain has TRBV15 and TRBJ1-1; 8 nucleotides agree with TRBD1. The CDR3 sequence is 15 residues long. Germline CDR1 and CDR2: LNHNV and YYDKDF (reference sequence). Unmatched junction bases numbered 6, after V lost 5 bases and J lost 1 base. CDR3 nucleotides: TGTGCCACCAGCCAGACAGGGGATCGGAACACTGAAGCTTTCTTT. This translates into CATSQTGDRNTEAFF.

This clone was picked up one time. This CDR3 is also generated by other DNA sequences in the sample. The chain couples TRBV11-2 to TRBJ2-3; D not resolved. Trimming pared 2 bases from V and 0 bases from J, leaving 0 bases between. Germline-derived CDR1 and CDR2 are SGHAT and FQNNGV. The CDR3 sequence is 12 residues long. The CDR3 region has the DNA TGTGCCAGCAGCTTAAGCACAGATACGCAGTATTTT. Amino acids: CASSLSTDTQYF.

The chain carries TRBV5-6 and TRBJ2-5; no firm D call. V dropped 0 bases and J dropped 0 bases, with 6 bases sitting between them. This CDR3 has 14 residues. The V gene's germline CDR1 is SGHDT and CDR2 YYEEEE. The CDR3 region has the DNA TGTGCCAGCAGCTTGGGATATCACCAAGAGACCCAGTACTTC. Translation: CASSLGYHQETQYF.

Only a few counts were recorded for this clone. The chain combines TRBV7-9 with TRBJ2-5; 9 nucleotides align to TRBD2. Trimming removed 5 bases from V and 5 bases from J; junction bases left unmatched: 9. Per germline, CDR1 SEHNR and CDR2 FQNEAQ (reference sequence). This CDR3 is 15 amino acids long. The CDR3 region has the DNA TGTGCCAGCAGCCCCCGCGGGGGGGCCTGGGAGACCCAGTACTTC. Amino acid sequence: CASSPRGGAWETQYF.

The chain employs TRBV20-1 and TRBJ1-2; D not certain. Germline CDR1 is DFQATT and CDR2 is SNEGSKA (reference sequence). V was pared by 1 base and J by 9 bases, with 9 bases between. CDR3 length: 11 amino acids. The CDR3 loop reads CSARAQIRYTF. The CDR3 DNA reads as TGCAGTGCTAGAGCCCAGATTCGCTACACCTTC.

V gene TRBV10-3 combines with J gene TRBJ2-5, with D possibly matching TRBD2 (6 bases). Germline V lookup: CDR1 ENHRY, CDR2 SYGVKD. The CDR3 is made up of 13 amino acids. V was trimmed by 10 bases and J by 0 bases, leaving 12 bases between them. The CDR3, as DNA: TGTGCCACACAGTGGGACTACCAAGAGACCCAGTACTTC. Amino acid sequence: CATQWDYQETQYF.

The chain combines TRBV29-1 with TRBJ2-7; 12 bases fit TRBD2. The CDR3 is made up of 14 amino acids. V dropped 4 bases and J dropped 1; count of bases not matched to a gene: 2. Germline values: CDR1 SQVTM, CDR2 ANQGSEA. In DNA form, the CDR3 reads TGCAGCGTTGCGGGACTAGCGGGTTCCTACGAGCAGTACTTC. Translated: CSVAGLAGSYEQYF.

This clone was picked up a small number of times. The chain combines TRBV4-1 with TRBJ2-1, with D uncertain. Germline V gene lookup returns CDR1 MGHRA and CDR2 YSYEKL. Trimming removed 2 bases from V and 5 bases from J, with 13 bases in between. The CDR3 is 15 amino acids. The CDR3: CASSQLITPHNEQFF. The CDR3 nucleotides are TGCGCCAGCAGCCAACTCATTACACCGCACAATGAGCAGTTCTTC.

The rearrangement joins TRBV5-1 to TRBJ1-1, with D unclear. The germline CDR1 and CDR2 sequences are SGHRS and YFSETQ. The CDR3 totals 14 residues. Trimming stripped 0 bases from V and 6 bases from J, with 12 bases between. The CDR3 nucleotides read TGCGCCAGCAGCTTGGCGGGGAGTGGTCCTGAAGCTTTCTTT. Amino acid sequence: CASSLAGSGPEAFF.

This clone was seen more than once but under ten times. V is TRBV11-1 and J is TRBJ2-2; 7 nucleotides align to TRBD1. The CDR3 sequence is 16 residues long. The germline gives CDR1 SGHAT, CDR2 FQDESV (reference sequence). Trimming took 2 bases from V and 1 from J; bases not matched to a gene: 4. CDR3 protein: CASSLRTGQNTGELFF. The CDR3 DNA reads as TGTGCCAGCAGCTTAAGGACAGGCCAGAACACCGGGGAGCTGTTTTTT.

The chain employs TRBV30 and TRBJ2-7, with a tentative D call TRBD1 (6 bases). From germline, CDR1 is GTSNPN and CDR2 SVGIG (reference sequence). Trimming took 1 base from V and 5 from J, leaving 12 bases between them. This CDR3 comprises 13 residues. Written as DNA, the CDR3 is TGTGCCTGGAGTGGCTTCAGGGGAAACGAGCAGTACTTC. It yields the protein CAWSGFRGNEQYF.

This clone was seen a few times. V gene TRBV23-1 combines with J gene TRBJ1-6; a possible D gene is TRBD1 (5 bases). TRBV23-1 carries the ORF label, with uncertain function. There are 17 residues in the CDR3. With 6 bases removed from V and 7 bases from J, the gap between germline ends came to 22 bases. DNA for the CDR3: TGCGCCAGCAGGCCCCTCGGGACGGATAAAGCCAATTCACCCCTCCACTTT. Translation gives CASRPLGTDKANSPLHF.

The CDR3 is CASSQATRQSSYNEQFF. Written as DNA, the CDR3 is TGCGCCAGCAGCCAAGCTACTCGACAGAGCTCCTACAATGAGCAGTTCTTC. The chain recombines TRBV4-1 with TRBJ2-1; tentative D call: TRBD1 (5 bases). Deletions cut 1 base from V and 0 bases from J, with 13 bases between. The CDR3 has 17 residues. The V gene's germline CDR1 is MGHRA and CDR2 YSYEKL.

This clone has only one observation. The rearrangement joins TRBV29-1 to TRBJ1-6, with D tentatively TRBD1 (5 bases). Trimming took 1 base from V and 4 from J, leaving 11 bases between them. The CDR3 is 15 residues long. The germline V gene has CDR1 SQVTM and CDR2 ANQGSEA. The CDR3 is CSVEGQGAYNSPLHF. The CDR3 DNA reads TGCAGCGTTGAAGGGCAGGGCGCGTATAATTCACCCCTCCACTTT. The whole variable domain, remainder taken from reference TRBV29-1 and TRBJ1-6, is SAVISQKPSRDICQRGTSLTIQCQVDSQVTMMFWYRQQPGQSLTLIATANQGSEATYESGFVIDKFPISRPNLTFSTLTVSNMSPEDSSIYLCSVEGQGAYNSPLHFGNGTRLTVT.

The genes are TRBV25-1 and TRBJ1-6; D perhaps matches TRBD1 (6 bases). V dropped 6 bases and J dropped 8 bases, with 8 bases sitting between them. Per the germline V gene, CDR1 is MGHDK and CDR2 is SYGVNS. The CDR3 is made up of 12 amino acids. CDR3 DNA: TGTGCCAGCAGGGAGGGGGATTCACCCCTCCACTTT. It translates to CASREGDSPLHF.

A single count supports this clone. The chain carries TRBV4-1 and TRBJ1-2; TRBD1 might be the D (6 bases). The V end lost 11 bases, the J end lost 2 bases, and 18 bases lay between the germline ends. The V gene's germline CDR1 is MGHRA and CDR2 YSYEKL. The length of the CDR3 is 14 residues. The DNA for the CDR3 is TGCGCCTCCGCACCGCGGACAGACAACTATGGCTACACCTTC. It yields the protein CASAPRTDNYGYTF.

The chain carries TRBV30 and TRBJ1-1; D is undetermined. The CDR3 is 12 residues long. CDR1 is GTSNPN, CDR2 SVGIG, per germline (reference sequence). The V gene lost 2 bases and the J gene lost 6 bases, with 10 bases spanning the gap. CDR3: CAWSQERSEAFF. DNA of the CDR3: TGTGCCTGGAGTCAGGAACGCTCTGAAGCTTTCTTT.

The V gene is TRBV4-3, the J gene TRBJ1-6; D is ambiguous. V was clipped by 1 base and J by 5 bases, with 18 bases between them. The CDR3 runs to 18 residues. The germline V gene encodes CDR1 LGHNA and CDR2 YSLEER. CDR3 DNA: TGCGCCAGCAGCCAAGTGAGTGCGTTCCATAATGATAATTCACCCCTCCACTTT. Protein: CASSQVSAFHNDNSPLHF.

A few counts support this clone. V usage is TRBV6-5 and J usage is TRBJ1-3, with 9 bases matching TRBD1. Germline assignment: CDR1 MNHEY and CDR2 SVGAGI. This CDR3 comprises 14 residues. With V trimmed by 7 bases and J by 4 bases, 5 bases remained unmatched. CDR3 nucleotides: TGTGCCAGCAAACAGGGGGCGAACGGAAACACCATATATTTT. As protein: CASKQGANGNTIYF.

V and J are TRBV10-3 and TRBJ1-1, with D possibly matching TRBD1 (6 bases). V lost 6 bases and J lost 6, with 17 bases in between. The CDR3 totals 14 residues. Germline CDR1 ENHRY, CDR2 SYGVKD. The CDR3 nucleotides are TGTGCCATCAGGGGGGACATGGATGGCTCTGAAGCTTTCTTT. Protein product: CAIRGDMDGSEAFF.

The chain is built from TRBV9 and TRBJ2-7; D call uncertain. CDR1 is SGDLS and CDR2 is YYNGEE in the germline V gene. The CDR3 has 16 residues. V shed 4 bases and J shed 2 bases, with 19 bases lying between them. In nucleotides, the CDR3 is TGTGCCAGCAGCCCTTTGACAACAGCCTCTCCCTACGAGCAGTACTTC. Translating gives CASSPLTTASPYEQYF.

The chain combines TRBV10-3 with TRBJ1-1, with D uncertain. Germline values: CDR1 ENHRY, CDR2 SYGVKD. Trimming cost V 7 bases and J 3 bases, with 12 bases left between them. There are 13 residues in the CDR3. The CDR3 sequence is CAINKGWDTEAFF. The CDR3 coding sequence is TGTGCCATCAACAAGGGTTGGGACACTGAAGCTTTCTTT.

The chain joins TRBV27 to TRBJ1-5; no clear D. The CDR3 has 12 residues. The germline CDR1 and CDR2 sequences are MNHEY and SMNVEV (reference sequence). The V end was cut by 6 bases, the J end by 9 bases, with 12 bases between. The CDR3 loop reads CASSPVGGPQHF. The CDR3 nucleotides read TGTGCCAGCAGCCCCGTGGGTGGGCCCCAGCATTTT.